The following is a TCR beta chain sequence with its context. Germline V gene sequence: CDR1 SGHTA, CDR2 FQGNSA. Trimming pared 1 base from V and 0 bases from J, leaving 7 bases between. The length of the CDR3 is 15 residues. Assay: immunoSEQ multiplex PCR; the TCRdb copy retains only in-frame clones and omits some. The table has around 170,000 clones, around two thirds seen once; the top ten hold 3%. These data belong to a study of blood T cell repertoires in COVID-19. In the study overall: From T cells, B-cell-depleted T cells, or PBMCs came the material, which was cDNA or gDNA.

The V and J genes are TRBV7-2 and TRBJ2-1; no clear D gene. The specimen sequenced was peripheral blood. This sequence originates from a woman aged 80 or older with acute or convalescent COVID-19. Written as DNA, the CDR3 is TGTGCCAGCAGCTTAGGTTGGAGCTCCTACAATGAGCAGTTCTTC. Residues: CASSLGWSSYNEQFF.